One T cell receptor (beta chain) is described in this entry. Its antigen remains unknown. The sample is drawn from a study of cytomegalovirus exposure and HLA in healthy donors. Study-level results: Productive status was seen about 90% or about 30% of the time for most TCR beta V segments in an earlier analysis. Reported results showed that the classifier diagnosed cytomegalovirus status with high specificity and sensitivity. It was taken for granted in presence/absence analyses that sequencing depth across donors was roughly uniform.

PCR amplification relied on 60 Vbeta primers (plus 13 Jbeta primers). Using immunoSEQ multiplex PCR, the repertoire was profiled, and TCRdb retains in-frame clones only, with some absent. Among about 140,000 clones, around four fifths were seen once, and the ten largest hold over 9.5%. The CDR3 is 12 amino acids. V was cut by 3 bases and J by 5 bases, with 11 bases left in between. Germline CDR1 SQVTM, CDR2 ANQGSEA. Sample: PBMCs. The genes are TRBV29-1 and TRBJ2-7; the D gene is possibly TRBD1 (5 bases). The clonotype originates from a woman aged 55-69 years in good health and CMV-seropositive. DNA of the CDR3: TGCAGCGTTGATGCCCAGGGAAACGAGCAGTACTTC. Translated: CSVDAQGNEQYF.